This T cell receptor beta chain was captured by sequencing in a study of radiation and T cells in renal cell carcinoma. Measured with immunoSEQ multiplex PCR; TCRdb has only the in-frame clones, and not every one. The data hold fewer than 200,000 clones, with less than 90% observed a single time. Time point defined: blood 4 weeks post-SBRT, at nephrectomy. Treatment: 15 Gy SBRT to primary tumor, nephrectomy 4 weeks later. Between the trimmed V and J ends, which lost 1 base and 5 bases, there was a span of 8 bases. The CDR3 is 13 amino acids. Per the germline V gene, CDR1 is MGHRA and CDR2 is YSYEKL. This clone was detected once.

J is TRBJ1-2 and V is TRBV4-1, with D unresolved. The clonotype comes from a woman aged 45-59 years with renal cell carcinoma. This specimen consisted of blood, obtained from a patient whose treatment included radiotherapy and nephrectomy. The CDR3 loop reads CASSQVGAYGYTF. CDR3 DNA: TGCGCCAGCAGCCAAGTGGGTGCTTATGGCTACACCTTC.